The 6 T cell receptor beta chains given below trace back to one sample, sequenced in a study of T cell changes during pregnancy in multiple sclerosis. Clones were sequenced by immunoSEQ multiplex PCR, and TCRdb holds only the in-frame ones, with some missing. Of roughly 90,000 clones listed, almost 95% are singletons. The source was peripheral blood, collected in the third trimester of pregnancy. The receptor source for this set is a female donor with multiple sclerosis, enrolled in a pregnancy study.

In nucleotides, the CDR3 is TGTGCCAGCAGTTTGACAGGGGGCGGAGTGATGGACACCGGGGAGCTGTTTTTT. Translated: CASSLTGGGVMDTGELFF. V usage is TRBV28 and J usage is TRBJ2-2; 10 bases agree with TRBD1. The CDR3 consists of 18 residues. Germline assignment: CDR1 MDHEN and CDR2 SYDVKM. Germline trimming cut 3 bases from V and 3 bases from J; bases unmatched to any gene: 10.

The sample holds a few counts of this clone. The V call is TRBV13, the J call TRBJ2-1, with TRBD2 matching over 7 bases. Looked up from germline, CDR1 is PRHDT and CDR2 is FYEKMQ (reference sequence). With 3 bases clipped from V and 5 bases from J, the junction kept 10 bases outside the gene matches. This CDR3 has 16 amino acids. The DNA for the CDR3 is TGTGCCAGCAGCTTGATTCTAGCGGCTACCGACAATGAGCAGTTCTTC. Protein: CASSLILAATDNEQFF.

The chain combines TRBV27 with TRBJ1-2; 10 bases match TRBD1. V trimming: 8 bases; J trimming: 6 bases; junction bases outside the gene matches: 6. Germline V CDR1 and CDR2: MNHEY, SMNVEV (reference sequence). The CDR3 loop spans 13 amino acids. The CDR3 sequence is CASGGTGVHGYTF. CDR3 nucleotide sequence: TGTGCCAGCGGGGGGACAGGGGTCCATGGCTACACCTTC.

This clone appeared a single time. The chain's CDR3 is CASSRSGLADYNEQFF. For the CDR3, the DNA is TGTGCCAGCAGCCGCTCCGGACTAGCGGACTACAATGAGCAGTTCTTC. The chain recombines TRBV2 with TRBJ2-1, with TRBD2 identical over 10 bases. The germline gives CDR1 SNHLY, CDR2 FYNNEI. The CDR3 loop spans 16 amino acids. Germline trimming cut 6 bases from V and 3 bases from J; bases unmatched to any gene: 8.

CDR3 nucleotide sequence: TGCGCCAGCAGCCCTACCGCGGCGGTCTTCGAGCGGGTTTCCTACGAGCAGTACTTC. Amino acids: CASSPTAAVFERVSYEQYF. This chain links TRBV5-1 with TRBJ2-7; a weak D match, TRBD2 (6 bases). V gave up 4 bases and J gave up 1 base, with 27 bases separating them. This CDR3 is built from 19 residues. Germline V gives CDR1 SGHRS, CDR2 YFSETQ. The full variable domain, rest sourced from reference TRBV5-1 and TRBJ2-7, is KAGVTQTPRYLIKTRGQQVTLSCSPISGHRSVSWYQQTPGQGLQFLFEYFSETQRNKGNFPGRFSGRQFSNSRSEMNVSTLELGDSALYLCASSPTAAVFERVSYEQYFGPGTRLTVT.

V and J are TRBV4-1 and TRBJ2-1; a possible D gene is TRBD2 (6 bases). Germline V gene data show CDR1 as MGHRA and CDR2 as YSYEKL. The length of the CDR3 is 15 residues. The ends were cut back, 1 base at V and 7 bases at J, with 14 bases in the middle. The CDR3 protein is CASSQGSAGRNEQFF. Written as DNA, the CDR3 is TGCGCCAGCAGCCAAGGGTCGGCAGGGAGGAATGAGCAGTTCTTC.